Listed below are T cell receptor beta chains from one sample, sequenced in a study of control samples from healthy donors and cancer patients. The repertoire was sequenced with immunoSEQ multiplex PCR; TCRdb's copy has only in-frame clones and lacks some. This table has 150,000 to 200,000 clones, 90% to 95% appearing once. Sequencing was performed on blood. Receptors were obtained from a woman between 18 and 29 years old in good health. The CDR3 runs from the conserved cysteine through the conserved F or W. Fields, in order: V gene, clone size, D gene, J gene, CDR3 DNA, CDR3 protein. A D gene is named only where the DNA matches it firmly. Size tells how often a clone was seen (once, few, many) or the class of an expanded clone, and some rows leave it out.

TRBV28	.	.	TRBJ1-1	TGTGCCAGCAGTTCGGGGGGCACCTTGAACACTGAAGCTTTCTTT	CASSSGGTLNTEAFF
TRBV19	once	.	TRBJ2-2	TGTGCCGCAGGGTTGCAAGGGAACACCGGGGAGCTGTTTTTT	CAAGLQGNTGELFF
TRBV6-5	.	TRBD1	TRBJ2-2	TGTGCCAGCAGTTCGACAGGGGGTGACACCGGGGAGCTGTTTTTT	CASSSTGGDTGELFF
TRBV19	.	.	TRBJ1-2	TGTGCCAGTAGTCCTCCCCGGACCGTGGATAACTATGGCTACACCTTC	CASSPPRTVDNYGYTF
TRBV9	.	TRBD1	TRBJ2-3	TGTGCCAGCAGCGGACAGGGGGCAGGGACAGATACGCAGTATTTT	CASSGQGAGTDTQYF
TRBV6-4	.	.	TRBJ2-3	TGTGCCAGCAGTGACTCAAACACAGATACGCAGTATTTT	CASSDSNTDTQYF
TRBV5-4	.	.	TRBJ2-3	TGTGCCAGCAGCTTGGCACTAGGAAGCACAGATACGCAGTATTTT	CASSLALGSTDTQYF
TRBV19	.	TRBD1	TRBJ1-5	TGTGCCAGTAGTATAGAGGGACAGGGCCCTCATCTTGTCTTGCCCCAGCATTTT	CASSIEGQGPHLVLPQHF
TRBV28	.	TRBD1	TRBJ1-2	TGTGCCAGCAGCCAGCCCCCCAGGGGGCTAGGCTACACCTTC	CASSQPPRGLGYTF
TRBV11-3	.	.	TRBJ2-3	TGTGCCAGCAGCTTAGATTTCTGTTGCACAGATACGCAGTATTTT	CASSLDFCCTDTQYF
TRBV19	.	.	TRBJ1-3	TGTGCCAGTAGCACTACGGGCCGGACTATCTCTGGAAACACCATATATTTT	CASSTTGRTISGNTIYF
TRBV6-2/TRBV6-3	.	TRBD2	TRBJ2-7	TGTGCCAGCAGTTACAGAGCGGGAGACGGCTCCTACGAGCAGTACTTC	CASSYRAGDGSYEQYF
TRBV9	.	TRBD2	TRBJ2-1	TGTGCCAGCAGCGTAGTGACTAGCGGGGGGTTGAGCTCCTACAATGAGCAGTTCTTC	CASSVVTSGGLSSYNEQFF
TRBV6-6	.	.	TRBJ1-5	TGTGCCAGCAGTTACTCCCGAGATCAGCCCCAGCATTTT	CASSYSRDQPQHF
TRBV25-1	.	TRBD1	TRBJ2-1	TGTGCCAGCAGTAACCAGGGGGCTCTAGATGAGCAGTTCTTC	CASSNQGALDEQFF
TRBV19	.	.	TRBJ1-6	TGTGCCAGTCATCACGCCCGGGGGTTCTACTCACCCCTCCACTTT	CASHHARGFYSPLHF
TRBV4-3	.	.	TRBJ2-3	TGCGCCAGCAGCCAAGAAGGAGATACGCAGTATTTT	CASSQEGDTQYF
TRBV2	.	TRBD1	TRBJ1-2	TGTGCCAGCAGTGAGCTTCGGACAGGGGGTGGCTACACCTTC	CASSELRTGGGYTF
TRBV18	.	.	TRBJ1-4	TGTGCCAGCTCTAGAGGGGCGGCTAATGAAAAACTGTTTTTT	CASSRGAANEKLFF
TRBV18	.	TRBD1	TRBJ1-1	TGTGCCAGCTCCCGAGGGACAGGGGGCAAGACTGAAGCTTTCTTT	CASSRGTGGKTEAFF
TRBV6-2/TRBV6-3	.	.	TRBJ1-1	TGTGCCAGCAGCCTCGGACCCAACACTGAAGCTTTCTTT	CASSLGPNTEAFF
TRBV6-1	few	.	TRBJ1-2	TGTGCCAGCAGTGAAGAATCTGTTTCGAGGGGAGTTAACTATGGCTACACCTTC	CASSEESVSRGVNYGYTF
TRBV7-8	.	TRBD1	TRBJ2-7	TGTGCCAGCAGCTCGCGCCGGGACAGCTTTTACTACGAGCAGTACTTC	CASSSRRDSFYYEQYF
TRBV18	.	TRBD1	TRBJ2-3	TGTGCCAGCTCACCGGGACAGCAACACACAGATACGCAGTATTTT	CASSPGQQHTDTQYF
TRBV18	few	.	TRBJ2-7	TGTGCCAGCTCACAGGGAGCTCGAAACGAGCAGTACTTC	CASSQGARNEQYF
TRBV7-2	.	.	TRBJ1-5	TGTGCCAGCAGCTTGATTCTGATGGAGCCCCAGCATTTT	CASSLILMEPQHF
TRBV7-2	.	TRBD2	TRBJ2-7	TGTGCCACCGGGTCGCTCGGGGGGGGGATCTCCTACGAGCAGTACTTC	CATGSLGGGISYEQYF
TRBV27	.	TRBD1	TRBJ1-1	TGTGCCAGCAGTCCTCGGACAGGGAGAACTGAAGCTTTCTTT	CASSPRTGRTEAFF
TRBV5-1	once	TRBD1	TRBJ1-2	TGCGCCAGCAGCGGAAAACAGGGGCTCTTGGACTATGGCTACACCTTC	CASSGKQGLLDYGYTF